This entry lists 2 T cell receptor beta chains sequenced from one sample in a study of regulatory T cells in long-lasting Graves disease. Combining iRepertoire HTBI primers with Arm-PCR of CDR3 regions, the authors built TCR beta libraries. TCRdb analysed the multiplex PCR reads with MiXCR anew, one entry per CDR3 protein. The table lists fewer than 450,000 distinct CDR3 sequences, 15% of them singletons, with about 8.2% in the top ten. Time point noted: newly diagnosed GD, antithyroid drugs for less than 3 months. PBMC-derived RNA was used for the TCR library. The same specimen was also included in a second study, on T cells in Graves' hyperthyroidism and ophthalmopathy.

The sample here was peripheral blood mononuclear cells (PBMCs), taken at new diagnosis, from a patient treated with antithyroid drugs. The receptor set was obtained from a woman aged 40 to 50 with Graves disease.

This clonotype has a count of ten or more. The V and J genes are TRBV10-3 and TRBJ1-1; a possible D gene is TRBD1 (6 bases). The germline CDR1 and CDR2 sequences are ENHRY and SYGVKD. Trimming stripped 5 bases from V and 4 bases from J, with 17 bases between. CDR3 length equals 15 residues. The CDR3 bases are TGTGCCATCAGTACAGGGTTGATGGGGTCCACTGAAGCTTTCTTT. Protein: CAISTGLMGSTEAFF.

This clonotype was seen at least ten times. The V and J genes are TRBV15 and TRBJ2-1; TRBD1 agrees at 12 bases. Germline CDR1 is LNHNV and CDR2 is YYDKDF (reference sequence). The J segment lost 2 bases and the V segment lost 3 bases, leaving 2 bases of the junction unmatched. The CDR3 is made up of 16 amino acids. Written as DNA, the CDR3 is TGTGCCACCAGCAGGGGGACAGGGGGCGCCTACAATGAGCAGTTCTTC. The encoded protein is CATSRGTGGAYNEQFF.